This T cell receptor beta chain was recorded in a study of blood T cell repertoires in COVID-19. Study details: Spain, Italy and the United States supplied samples that represented acute and convalescent COVID-19. T cells, B-cell-depleted T cells, or PBMCs supplied cDNA or gDNA.

The CDR3 length is 15 residues. The V and J ends lost 4 bases and 7 bases respectively, with 19 bases between them. CDR1 MNHEY and CDR2 SMNVEV come from the germline V gene (reference sequence). This clone was counted a single time. Original data processing: Reference gene primer amplification gave estimated nucleated cell counts. TCRdb's table, derived via immunoSEQ multiplex PCR, lists solely in-frame clones and lacks some. The V and J calls and the clone size are those of that table, but D and trimming were determined from the DNA. The profile shows roughly 150,000 clones, under 90% of them singletons.

This TCR derives from a woman at least 80 years old with acute or convalescent COVID-19. This chain uses TRBV27 with TRBJ1-2; D perhaps matches TRBD1 (6 bases). The sequenced material came from peripheral blood. The CDR3 protein is CASSSANRDRSGYTF. DNA of the CDR3: TGTGCCAGCAGTTCCGCGAACAGGGATAGGAGTGGCTACACCTTC.